These T cell receptor beta chains were read from a single sample in a study of blood T cell repertoires in COVID-19. Only in-frame clones appear in the TCRdb table, and some are missing; sequencing was by immunoSEQ multiplex PCR. The data contain about 150,000 clones, around 91% of them singletons. Sample: peripheral blood. The source is a woman aged 40 to 50 with acute or convalescent COVID-19. Each CDR3 is given without its conserved first and last residue. Fields, in order: J gene, clone size, D gene, V gene, CDR3 length, CDR3 protein. The D gene is left open where the match is weak. For some rows the clone size is stated as once, few or many, or as a class when expanded; others skip it.

J gene: TRBJ2-7
clone size: -
D gene: -
V gene: TRBV27
CDR3 length: 14
CDR3 protein: ASSLSGGDWSYEQY

J gene: TRBJ2-7
clone size: -
D gene: TRBD2
V gene: TRBV7-2
CDR3 length: 14
CDR3 protein: ASRGGTSGVGYEQY

J gene: TRBJ1-2
clone size: -
D gene: TRBD1
V gene: TRBV29-1
CDR3 length: 11
CDR3 protein: SVGRDRGYGYT

J gene: TRBJ2-3
clone size: -
D gene: -
V gene: TRBV11-2
CDR3 length: 14
CDR3 protein: ASSRQRVSRTDTQY

J gene: TRBJ2-7
clone size: once
D gene: TRBD2
V gene: TRBV7-3
CDR3 length: 13
CDR3 protein: ASSLTGLPGDEQY

J gene: TRBJ1-2
clone size: -
D gene: -
V gene: TRBV27
CDR3 length: 9
CDR3 protein: ASSRGYGYT

J gene: TRBJ1-5
clone size: -
D gene: -
V gene: TRBV7-2
CDR3 length: 14
CDR3 protein: ASSLGGRLGNQPQH

J gene: TRBJ2-1
clone size: -
D gene: TRBD2
V gene: TRBV7-3
CDR3 length: 14
CDR3 protein: ASSSQPGLAVTEQF

J gene: TRBJ2-1
clone size: -
D gene: -
V gene: TRBV2
CDR3 length: 12
CDR3 protein: ASSDGDSYNEQF

J gene: TRBJ2-1
clone size: -
D gene: -
V gene: TRBV27
CDR3 length: 13
CDR3 protein: ASSLGPLGYNEQF

J gene: TRBJ2-2
clone size: -
D gene: -
V gene: TRBV5-1
CDR3 length: 14
CDR3 protein: ASSLDPGSTGGELF

J gene: TRBJ2-7
clone size: once
D gene: TRBD1
V gene: TRBV6-6
CDR3 length: 13
CDR3 protein: ASSYGTGLSFEQY

J gene: TRBJ1-5
clone size: -
D gene: TRBD1
V gene: TRBV11-2
CDR3 length: 13
CDR3 protein: ASSPVTGFQQPQH

J gene: TRBJ2-3
clone size: -
D gene: TRBD2
V gene: TRBV27
CDR3 length: 15
CDR3 protein: ASSLYSAGGKTDTQY

J gene: TRBJ1-3
clone size: -
D gene: -
V gene: TRBV2
CDR3 length: 11
CDR3 protein: ASSVKQGNTIY

J gene: TRBJ2-3
clone size: -
D gene: TRBD1
V gene: TRBV28
CDR3 length: 13
CDR3 protein: ASHYGTGVTDTQY

J gene: TRBJ2-1
clone size: -
D gene: TRBD2
V gene: TRBV9
CDR3 length: 13
CDR3 protein: ASSVLSGGHNEQF

J gene: TRBJ2-5
clone size: -
D gene: TRBD1
V gene: TRBV5-4
CDR3 length: 13
CDR3 protein: ASSKTTGGGETQY

J gene: TRBJ2-3
clone size: -
D gene: -
V gene: TRBV9
CDR3 length: 10
CDR3 protein: ASSVVADTQY

J gene: TRBJ2-1
clone size: -
D gene: -
V gene: TRBV9
CDR3 length: 13
CDR3 protein: ASSVDGRSGNEQF

J gene: TRBJ1-2
clone size: -
D gene: -
V gene: TRBV12-3/TRBV12-4
CDR3 length: 11
CDR3 protein: ASSSGGVYGYT

J gene: TRBJ2-3
clone size: few
D gene: TRBD1
V gene: TRBV3-1/TRBV3-2
CDR3 length: 13
CDR3 protein: ASTRSDRGPDTQY

J gene: TRBJ2-3
clone size: -
D gene: TRBD1
V gene: TRBV24-1
CDR3 length: 12
CDR3 protein: ATSETGVTDTQY

J gene: TRBJ2-7
clone size: -
D gene: TRBD2
V gene: TRBV5-1
CDR3 length: 14
CDR3 protein: ASSPRTSGSFGEQY